This passage covers 30 T cell receptor beta chains from one sample sequenced in a study of metastatic and nonmetastatic thyroid tumors. With MiXCR, TCRdb called clones anew from the PCR reads. Of some 90,000 clones listed, roughly 8.6% are singletons. Nobody among the patients had been given any treatment before thyroid surgery. Sequencing was done on a sample of blood. Every receptor here comes from a female donor with papillary thyroid cancer or a benign thyroid nodule (not recorded which). Some clones in this sample may be carry-over from other donors' samples.

This clone appeared many times. Possible read error: a much larger clone is one base away. V gene TRBV24-1 combines with J gene TRBJ2-1; D call uncertain. Germline V gives CDR1 KGHDR, CDR2 SFDVKD. This CDR3 region has 14 residues. V lost 5 bases and J 6 bases, leaving 13 bases between the germline ends. CDR3 sequence: CATSGLEGSNEQFF. Here the CDR3 DNA reads TGTGCCACCAGTGGGTTGGAAGGTAGCAATGAGCAGTTCTTC.

The gene calls are TRBV12-3 or TRBV12-4 and TRBJ1-1; D gene ambiguous. The CDR3 runs to 13 residues. Trimming took off 5 bases at V and 1 base at J, with 8 bases between the two ends. The CDR3 protein is CASSRNGNTEAFF. CDR3 bases: TGTGCCAGCAGTCGAAACGGGAACACTGAAGCTTTCTTT.

The chain employs TRBV5-1 and TRBJ2-5, with D maybe TRBD1 (6 bases). V was clipped by 7 bases and J by 1 base, with 11 bases between them. The germline CDR1 and CDR2 sequences are SGHRS and YFSETQ. The CDR3 contains 13 residues. The CDR3 reads CASRVGAQETQYF. In DNA, the CDR3 is TGCGCCAGCCGGGTGGGGGCCCAAGAGACCCAGTACTTC.

The table lists this clone with many counts. No DNA is shown, since the ends of the CDR3 on it are uncertain; the CDR3 is the one TCRdb lists. J is TRBJ2-7 and V is TRBV9; the listed D gene, TRBD1, was not tested against the DNA. Including both end residues, the CDR3 is 13 amino acids long. Germline CDR1 is SGDLS and CDR2 is YYNGEE. The CDR3 sequence: CASSVGPGHEQYF.

This clone was seen repeatedly, ten times or more. The V gene is TRBV28, the J gene TRBJ2-5, with 11 bases lining up with TRBD2. The CDR3 is made up of 16 amino acids. Trimming cost V 3 bases and J 5 bases; bases outside gene matches: 8. Germline V gene sequence: CDR1 MDHEN, CDR2 SYDVKM. In nucleotides, the CDR3 is TGTGCCAGCAGTTTGGTAGCGGGGGGGCTGGTGGAGACCCAGTACTTC. This codes for CASSLVAGGLVETQYF.

This clone was observed many times. The rearrangement uses TRBV19 and TRBJ1-1; D is unclear. Deletions cut 5 bases from V and 3 bases from J, with 10 bases between. This CDR3 spans 13 amino acids. In germline, CDR1 is LNHDA, CDR2 SQIVND (reference sequence). As DNA, the CDR3 is TGTGCCAGTAGTTTAAACAAGTACACTGAAGCTTTCTTT. Its translation: CASSLNKYTEAFF. The whole variable domain, filled in from reference TRBV19 and TRBJ1-1, reads DGGITQSPKYLFRKEGQNVTLSCEQNLNHDAMYWYRQDPGQGLRLIYYSQIVNDFQKGDIAEGYSVSREKKESFPLTVTSAQKNPTAFYLCASSLNKYTEAFFGQGTRLTVV.

This clone was counted a few times. A single base separates this from a much larger clone, so it may be a read error. The CDR3 loop reads CASSMGLAGCNEQFF. CDR3 bases: TGTGCCAGTAGTATGGGACTAGCGGGCTGCAATGAGCAGTTCTTC. This chain connects TRBV19 to TRBJ2-1; 12 nucleotides align to TRBD2. The CDR3 is made up of 15 amino acids. Per the germline V gene, CDR1 is LNHDA and CDR2 is SQIVND (reference sequence). V shed 3 bases, J shed 6 bases, and the junction held 3 bases outside the gene matches.

The table lists this clone with many counts. The gene calls are TRBV6-1 and TRBJ2-7; tentative D call: TRBD1 (6 bases). The CDR3 contains 14 residues. In germline, CDR1 is MNHNS, CDR2 SASEGT. V lost 5 bases to trimming and J lost 0 bases, with 11 bases between them. The CDR3 sequence is CASSHGQISYEQYF. The CDR3 DNA sequence: TGTGCCAGCAGTCACGGACAGATCTCCTACGAGCAGTACTTC.

This clone was detected many times. The chain joins TRBV3-1 to TRBJ1-1; 12 bases are a match to TRBD1. The CDR3 has 17 residues. Germline trimming cut 1 base from V and 5 bases from J; bases unmatched to any gene: 8. Germline CDR1 LGHDT, CDR2 YNNKEL (reference sequence). CDR3 region: CASSQAGQGAIWTEAFF. The CDR3 region has the DNA TGTGCCAGCAGCCAAGCGGGACAGGGGGCAATATGGACTGAAGCTTTCTTT.

In its sample, this clone was seen many times. A read error may produce the germline difference seen at one junction end. This chain links TRBV7-3 with TRBJ2-7, with 8 positions matching TRBD2. CDR3 length equals 15 residues. CDR1 is SGHTA and CDR2 is FQGTGA in the germline V gene. Here the CDR3 DNA reads TGTGCCAGCAGCCCTCAGCGGGGGAGCTCCTACGAGCAGTATTTC. This gives the protein CASSPQRGSSYEQYF. Looking up the rest from reference TRBV7-3 and TRBJ2-7 gives the full variable domain: GAGVSQTPSNKVTEKGKYVELRCDPISGHTALYWYRQSLGQGPEFLIYFQGTGAADDSGLPNDRFFAVRPEGSVSTLKIQRTERGDSAVYLCASSPQRGSSYEQYFGPGTRLTVT.

This clone was detected many times. V gene TRBV6-5 combines with J gene TRBJ2-2; the D gene could be TRBD1 or TRBD2 (5 bases each). V lost 0 bases and J lost 4, with 12 bases in between. The germline V gene encodes CDR1 MNHEY and CDR2 SVGAGI. This CDR3 is 16 amino acids long. CDR3 DNA sequence: TGTGCCAGCAGTTACTCGTCCAGGGCGGGCACCGGGGAGCTGTTTTTT. This gives the protein CASSYSSRAGTGELFF.

Remarks on this clone: A much more abundant neighbour one base away suggests this may be a read error. The V and J genes are TRBV5-8 and TRBJ1-6, with TRBD1 matching over 12 bases. The CDR3 sequence is 16 residues long. CDR1 is SGHTS, CDR2 YDEGEE, per germline. In DNA form, the CDR3 reads TGTGCCAGCAGCTTCCCGGGACAGGGGGCAAGGTCACCCCCCCACTTT. Translated: CASSFPGQGARSPPHF.

V is TRBV7-2 and J is TRBJ1-4, with no clear D. V was trimmed by 3 bases and J by 5 bases, leaving 7 bases between them. Looked up from germline, CDR1 is SGHTA and CDR2 is FQGNSA. The CDR3 extends over 13 amino acids. CDR3 in DNA: TGTGCCAGCAGCTTTGAACGAAATGAAAAACTGTTTTTT. Its protein is CASSFERNEKLFF.

V usage is TRBV9 and J usage is TRBJ2-5; D is possibly TRBD1 or TRBD2 (6 bases each). Germline V gene lookup returns CDR1 SGDLS and CDR2 YYNGEE. The CDR3 has 15 residues. Trimming took 4 bases from V and 5 from J, leaving 18 bases between them. The CDR3 nucleotides are TGTGCCAGCAGCCCGGGGGCTCAGGGGATGGAGACCCAGTACTTC. It translates to CASSPGAQGMETQYF.

This clone appeared many times. V gene TRBV6-1 combines with J gene TRBJ1-2; 7 bases agree with TRBD1. V trimming: 1 base; J trimming: 7 bases; junction bases outside the gene matches: 3. In germline, CDR1 is MNHNS, CDR2 SASEGT. The CDR3 extends over 13 amino acids. As DNA, the CDR3 is TGTGCCAGCAGTGAAGAACAGGGGTCTGGCTACACCTTC. It translates to CASSEEQGSGYTF.

This clone was seen a handful of times. Just one base apart from a much larger clone, this may be a read error. Other DNA variants within this sample encode the same CDR3. V and J are TRBV5-6 and TRBJ1-6; the D is unclear. The CDR3 runs to 16 residues. CDR1 and CDR2 from the germline V gene are SGHDT and YYEEEE. V dropped 9 bases and J dropped 7 bases, with 23 bases sitting between them. CDR3 sequence: CATKAIGLGSNSPLHF. CDR3 DNA: TGTGCCACCAAGGCAATCGGACTGGGATCAAATTCACCCCTCCACTTT.

This clone occurred many times. Written as DNA, the CDR3 is TGTGCCAGCAGCTTAACAGGGCGCAATCAGCCCCAGCATTTT. It is translated as CASSLTGRNQPQHF. The V gene is TRBV2, the J gene TRBJ1-5; tentative D call: TRBD1 (6 bases). The V end lost 6 bases, the J end lost 2 bases, and 11 bases lay between the germline ends. Germline V gene sequence: CDR1 SNHLY, CDR2 FYNNEI. This CDR3 has 14 amino acids.

About this clone: Since a much larger clone is just one base distant, this may be a read error. The chain joins TRBV19 to TRBJ2-1; D is perhaps TRBD1 (6 bases). Germline CDR1 LNHDA, CDR2 SQIVND (reference sequence). The CDR3 length is 14 residues. V was shortened by 7 bases and J by 2 bases, with 12 bases between the two germline ends. CDR3 in amino acids: CASMNQGTYNEQFF. The CDR3 bases are TGTGCCAGTATGAATCAGGGGACCTACAATGAGCAGTTCTTC. Full variable domain (remainder filled in from reference TRBV19 and TRBJ2-1): DGGITQSPKYLFRKEGQNVTLSCEQNLNHDAMYWYRQDPGQGLRLIYYSQIVNDFQKGDIAEGYSVSREKKESFPLTVTSAQKNPTAFYLCASMNQGTYNEQFFGPGTRLTVL.

In this sample, this clone turned up many times. The chain has TRBV5-1 and TRBJ2-2; D gene uncertain. The CDR3 loop spans 14 amino acids. V lost 2 bases to trimming and J lost 0 bases, with 5 bases between them. Germline V CDR1 and CDR2: SGHRS, YFSETQ. For the CDR3, the DNA is TGCGCCAGCAGCTTAGAAACGAACACCGGGGAGCTGTTTTTT. This gives the protein CASSLETNTGELFF.

The J gene is TRBJ1-3, the V gene TRBV28; no firm D call. With 5 bases removed from V and 0 bases from J, the gap between germline ends came to 11 bases. This CDR3 comprises 15 residues. Germline CDR1 and CDR2: MDHEN and SYDVKM. CDR3 sequence (DNA): TGTGCCAGCAGTAGTCCCCAGATCTCTGGAAACACCATATATTTT. As protein: CASSSPQISGNTIYF.

The chain combines TRBV2 with TRBJ1-1; D unclear. CDR1 is SNHLY, CDR2 FYNNEI, per germline. Trimming stripped 6 bases from V and 0 bases from J, with 14 bases between. The CDR3 is 15 residues long. As DNA, the CDR3 is TGTGCCAGCAGACCACCGACCCGGCTGAACACTGAAGCTTTCTTT. This sequence encodes CASRPPTRLNTEAFF. Variable domain in full (rest from reference TRBV2 and TRBJ1-1): EPEVTQTPSHQVTQMGQEVILRCVPISNHLYFYWYRQILGQKVEFLVSFYNNEISEKSEIFDDQFSVERPDGSNFTLKIRSTKLEDSAMYFCASRPPTRLNTEAFFGQGTRLTVV.

This clone appeared many times. The gene calls are TRBV6-6 and TRBJ2-1, with TRBD2 identical over 16 bases. The CDR3 spans 18 residues. V shed 6 bases and J 0 bases; nucleotides not matched to a gene: 5. Germline V gene sequence: CDR1 MNHNY, CDR2 SVGAGI (reference sequence). CDR3 nucleotide sequence: TGTGCCAGCAGGGTCGGGACTAGCGGGGGGGGCTCCTACAATGAGCAGTTCTTC. Translation: CASRVGTSGGGSYNEQFF.

This clone was observed many times. The rearrangement joins TRBV9 to TRBJ2-3; D is uncertain. The germline V and J ends were trimmed by 3 bases and 5 bases, with 16 bases remaining between them. The CDR3 length is 15 residues. Germline lookup yields CDR1 SGDLS and CDR2 YYNGEE. The CDR3 DNA reads TGTGCCAGCAGCGCAAGCCTAAGACTGAAAGATACGCAGTATTTT. Translation: CASSASLRLKDTQYF.

This clone was observed a few times. CDR3 sequence (DNA): TGTGCCACCAGCAGGAGTGACAGGGTCTCAGCGGGGGGTTACAATGAGCAGTTCTTC. It yields the protein CATSRSDRVSAGGYNEQFF. The chain has TRBV15 and TRBJ2-1; 9 nucleotides align to TRBD2. The CDR3 is 19 amino acids. V shed 3 bases, J shed 4 bases, and the junction held 16 bases outside the gene matches. CDR1 is LNHNV and CDR2 is YYDKDF in the germline V gene (reference sequence).

In this sample, this clone turned up a few times. As the CDR3 is not closed by the conserved phenylalanine or tryptophan, this likely results from a read error. The chain links TRBV6-4 to TRBJ2-3, with 10 nucleotides matching TRBD2. Germline CDR1 is MRHNA and CDR2 is SNTAGT. With 3 bases clipped from V and 7 bases from J, the junction kept 10 bases outside the gene matches. This CDR3 is built from 16 residues. The CDR3 spells CASSDRTSGEGNTQYS. CDR3 DNA: TGTGCCAGCAGTGATAGGACTAGCGGTGAAGGAAATACGCAGTATTCT.

This clone was seen at least ten times. J is TRBJ2-3 and V is TRBV5-8; 9 nucleotides agree with TRBD2. The ends lost 2 bases at V and 6 bases at J; junction bases unmatched: 4. Looked up from germline, CDR1 is SGHTS and CDR2 is YDEGEE. This CDR3 contains 14 residues. This chain's CDR3 is CASSFSGGGDTQYF. The CDR3 bases are TGTGCCAGCAGCTTTAGCGGGGGCGGCGATACGCAGTATTTT.

In this sample, this clone turned up many times. The V and J genes are TRBV18 and TRBJ2-7; a weak D match, TRBD2 (6 bases). CDR1 is KGHSH and CDR2 is LQKENI in the germline V gene. This CDR3 has 15 amino acids. Trimming shortened V by 3 bases and J by 3 bases, and 15 bases separated the two germline ends. The CDR3 spells CASSPRDGTFYEQYF. The CDR3 DNA is TGTGCCAGCTCACCCCGGGACGGGACTTTCTACGAGCAGTACTTC.

This clone showed up many times. The chain links TRBV5-8 to TRBJ1-1; 11 bases match TRBD1. This CDR3 has 14 amino acids. Germline V gene lookup returns CDR1 SGHTS and CDR2 YDEGEE. Trimming cost V 4 bases and J 5 bases; bases outside gene matches: 4. CDR3 sequence: CASSTGTGGTEAFF. In nucleotides, the CDR3 is TGTGCCAGCAGCACCGGGACAGGGGGAACTGAAGCTTTCTTT. Looking up the rest from reference TRBV5-8 and TRBJ1-1 gives the full variable domain: EAGVTQSPTHLIKTRGQQATLRCSPISGHTSVYWYQQALGLGLQFLLWYDEGEERNRGNFPPRFSGRQFPNYSSELNVNALELEDSALYLCASSTGTGGTEAFFGQGTRLTVV.

This clone has a count of ten or more. V is TRBV4-1 and J is TRBJ2-1; 8 positions match TRBD2. Per the germline V gene, CDR1 is MGHRA and CDR2 is YSYEKL. The V gene end was trimmed by 2 bases and the J gene end by 4 bases; junction bases not matched to a gene: 7. CDR3 size: 16 residues. CDR3 loop: CASSQRVSGVYNEQFF. DNA of the CDR3: TGCGCCAGCAGCCAAAGAGTTAGCGGGGTTTACAATGAGCAGTTCTTC.

There are many counts of this clone. This rearrangement joins TRBV20-1 to TRBJ1-5; D is perhaps TRBD1 (6 bases). This CDR3 contains 12 residues. Trimming pared 6 bases from V and 6 bases from J, leaving 12 bases between. Germline V gene lookup returns CDR1 DFQATT and CDR2 SNEGSKA (reference sequence). The CDR3 region has the DNA TGCAGTGCCAACGGACAGTCTCAGCCCCAGCATTTT. Residues: CSANGQSQPQHF.